The 26 T cell receptor beta chains given below trace back to one sample, sequenced in a study of cytomegalovirus exposure and HLA in healthy donors. The PCR made use of 60 Vbeta and 13 Jbeta primers. The protocol was immunoSEQ multiplex PCR, while the TCRdb copy is restricted to in-frame clones and leaves out a portion. The sample comprises some 180,000 clones, 78% of which are singletons, and roughly 2.7% rests with the top ten. The sample consisted of PBMCs. The receptors were sampled from a female donor in good health and CMV-seronegative.

This clone came up once. The chain carries TRBV5-1 and TRBJ1-6, with TRBD1 as a possible D gene (5 bases). The CDR3 spans 14 residues. V lost 3 bases and J lost 7, with 11 bases in between. The germline V gene encodes CDR1 SGHRS and CDR2 YFSETQ. The CDR3 sequence: CASSSTGTNSPLHF. CDR3 in DNA: TGCGCCAGCAGCTCAACAGGTACGAATTCACCCCTCCACTTT.

V gene TRBV28 combines with J gene TRBJ2-4; possible D gene TRBD2, 5 bases. Germline CDR1 is MDHEN and CDR2 is SYDVKM. There are 13 residues in the CDR3. V was cut by 7 bases and J by 9 bases, with 16 bases left in between. As DNA, the CDR3 is TGTGCCAGCAATAATCTAGGGAGCGTCATTCAGTACTTC. Protein: CASNNLGSVIQYF.

This chain joins TRBV7-9 and TRBJ2-1; D ambiguous. Germline V lookup: CDR1 SEHNR, CDR2 FQNEAQ (reference sequence). The CDR3 covers 13 residues. V was trimmed by 0 bases and J by 5 bases, leaving 5 bases between them. CDR3 residues: CASSLAENNEQFF. CDR3 in DNA: TGTGCCAGCAGCTTAGCTGAGAACAATGAGCAGTTCTTC. The whole variable domain, filled in from reference TRBV7-9 and TRBJ2-1, reads DTGVSQNPRHKITKRGQNVTFRCDPISEHNRLYWYRQTLGQGPEFLTYFQNEAQLEKSRLLSDRFSAERPKGSFSTLEIQRTEQGDSAMYLCASSLAENNEQFFGPGTRLTVL.

The V gene is TRBV7-9, the J gene TRBJ2-1, with TRBD2 as a possible D gene (6 bases). The germline V gene has CDR1 SEHNR and CDR2 FQNEAQ (reference sequence). V lost 1 base to trimming and J lost 8 bases, with 12 bases between them. This CDR3 contains 14 residues. This chain's CDR3 is CASSLGGDLDEQFF. CDR3 sequence (DNA): TGTGCCAGCAGCTTAGGGGGGGATCTCGATGAGCAGTTCTTC.

On this clone: Other DNA sequences in the same sample also yield this CDR3. The chain recombines TRBV5-1 with TRBJ2-3; possible D gene TRBD1, 5 bases. V was pared by 2 bases and J by 1 base, with 5 bases between. Per the germline V gene, CDR1 is SGHRS and CDR2 is YFSETQ. The CDR3 has 13 amino acids. This CDR3 is CASSLGGTDTQYF. As DNA, the CDR3 is TGCGCCAGCAGCTTAGGGGGCACAGATACGCAGTATTTT.

This chain joins TRBV2 and TRBJ1-1; 9 bases agree with TRBD1. J lost 7 bases, V lost 4 bases, and 7 bases had no gene match. The CDR3 consists of 14 residues. Germline-derived CDR1 and CDR2 are SNHLY and FYNNEI. This chain's CDR3 is CASSGTGGYGEAFF. CDR3 bases: TGTGCCAGCAGTGGAACAGGGGGCTACGGTGAAGCTTTCTTT.

The chain has TRBV29-1 and TRBJ2-2, with a tentative D call TRBD1 (6 bases). The germline V gene has CDR1 SQVTM and CDR2 ANQGSEA. The V gene lost 7 bases and the J gene lost 5 bases, with 11 bases spanning the gap. CDR3 length: 12 amino acids. The CDR3 nucleotides are TGCAGCGGGACCAGGGGAACCGGGGAGCTGTTTTTT. It specifies CSGTRGTGELFF.

This chain joins TRBV19 and TRBJ1-1, with TRBD1 matching over 11 bases. The germline V gene encodes CDR1 LNHDA and CDR2 SQIVND (reference sequence). The CDR3 contains 15 residues. The ends lost 7 bases at V and 1 base at J; junction bases unmatched: 5. The CDR3 loop reads CASIWTGGRNTEAFF. In DNA, the CDR3 is TGTGCCAGTATTTGGACAGGGGGCCGGAACACTGAAGCTTTCTTT.

This clone was detected once. The rearrangement joins TRBV11-3 to TRBJ2-5, with D maybe TRBD2 (5 bases). The CDR3 totals 13 residues. Trimming removed 3 bases at V and 2 bases at J, with 7 bases between. CDR1 SGHNT and CDR2 YENEEA come from the germline V gene. CDR3 sequence (DNA): TGTGCCAGCAGCTTTAGCGCACAAGAGACCCAGTACTTC. Amino acids: CASSFSAQETQYF.

The genes are TRBV7-6 and TRBJ2-5; 7 positions agree with TRBD1. The trim removed 5 bases at V and 6 bases at J, leaving 9 bases unmatched. The germline V gene encodes CDR1 SGHVS and CDR2 FNYEAQ. This CDR3 is 14 amino acids long. CDR3 DNA: TGTGCCAGCAGCCAAGAGGACAGGCTCAAGACCCAGTACTTC. It encodes CASSQEDRLKTQYF.

The J gene is TRBJ2-7, the V gene TRBV9; 10 nucleotides align to TRBD2. CDR1 and CDR2 (germline): SGDLS, YYNGEE. The CDR3 length is 15 residues. V trimming: 5 bases; J trimming: 1 base; junction bases outside the gene matches: 6. The chain's CDR3 is CASSDSGGPSYEQYF. The DNA of the CDR3 is TGTGCCAGCAGTGATAGCGGGGGGCCATCCTACGAGCAGTACTTC.

The chain links TRBV14 to TRBJ2-3, with 9 bases aligning to TRBD2. V shed 4 bases and J 2 bases; nucleotides not matched to a gene: 10. The CDR3 runs 17 residues. CDR1 and CDR2 from the germline V gene are SGHDN and FVKESK. The CDR3 reads CASSPAPGLAFTDTQYF. The CDR3 nucleotides are TGTGCCAGCAGCCCAGCACCGGGACTAGCATTCACAGATACGCAGTATTTT.

V is TRBV6-5 and J is TRBJ2-3, with D hard to call. Looked up from germline, CDR1 is MNHEY and CDR2 is SVGAGI. V lost 2 bases and J 4 bases, leaving 10 bases between the germline ends. This CDR3 has 14 amino acids. The CDR3 bases are TGTGCCAGCAGTTACGGAGCTGGTGCAGATACGCAGTATTTT. Its protein product is CASSYGAGADTQYF.

This clone has more than one count but fewer than ten. The chain uses TRBV2 and TRBJ1-6; tentatively, D is TRBD1 (5 bases). The germline V gene has CDR1 SNHLY and CDR2 FYNNEI. The ends were cut back, 5 bases at V and 8 bases at J, with 16 bases in the middle. The CDR3 contains 15 residues. CDR3 sequence: CASSQMRDSYSPLHF. The CDR3, as DNA: TGTGCCAGCAGTCAAATGCGGGACTCTTATTCACCCCTCCACTTT.

The CDR3 DNA reads as TGTGCCAGCAGCTTGGGCACTAGCGGGATTTACGAGCAGTACTTC. It translates to CASSLGTSGIYEQYF. The chain has TRBV5-4 and TRBJ2-7; 10 nucleotides align to TRBD2. Germline assignment: CDR1 SGHNT and CDR2 YYREEE (reference sequence). V lost 0 bases and J lost 4; bases outside the gene matches: 4. CDR3 size: 15 residues.

The V call is TRBV27, the J call TRBJ1-1, with no clear D. CDR3 length equals 14 residues. V lost 1 base to trimming and J lost 4 bases, with 10 bases between them. CDR1 and CDR2 (germline): MNHEY, SMNVEV (reference sequence). The CDR3 DNA sequence: TGTGCCAGCAGTTTATATTCTGGGCCCACTGAAGCTTTCTTT. Its protein product is CASSLYSGPTEAFF.

The V gene is TRBV11-3, the J gene TRBJ2-5; 10 bases agree with TRBD2. CDR3 length: 19 amino acids. Germline lookup yields CDR1 SGHNT and CDR2 YENEEA. The J segment lost 0 bases and the V segment lost 6 bases, leaving 16 bases of the junction unmatched. CDR3 bases: TGTGCCAGCAGTTCACGGGTTGGTAGCGGGGGGCAATACCAAGAGACCCAGTACTTC. It encodes CASSSRVGSGGQYQETQYF.

The chain links TRBV27 to TRBJ2-1, with D possibly matching TRBD1 (6 bases). Germline assignment: CDR1 MNHEY and CDR2 SMNVEV (reference sequence). The length of the CDR3 is 14 residues. V lost 7 bases and J 0 bases, leaving 10 bases between the germline ends. In nucleotides, the CDR3 is TGTGCCAGCACTCCGACAGGCTCCTACAATGAGCAGTTCTTC. It encodes CASTPTGSYNEQFF.

The rearrangement links TRBV11-2 to TRBJ2-1; the match to TRBD2 covers 8 bases. V lost 5 bases, J lost 7 bases, and 10 bases stayed unmatched. Germline values: CDR1 SGHAT, CDR2 FQNNGV. This CDR3 contains 15 residues. This CDR3 reads CASSIGGALYNEQFF. DNA of the CDR3: TGTGCCAGCAGCATCGGGGGGGCCTTGTATAATGAGCAGTTCTTC. The variable domain in full, completed from reference TRBV11-2 and TRBJ2-1, reads EAGVAQSPRYKIIEKRQSVAFWCNPISGHATLYWYQQILGQGPKLLIQFQNNGVVDDSQLPKDRFSAERLKGVDSTLKIQPAKLEDSAVYLCASSIGGALYNEQFFGPGTRLTVL.

This sequence joins TRBV5-1 and TRBJ2-7; TRBD1 matches at 9 bases. V lost 0 bases to trimming and J lost 2 bases; unmatched junction nucleotides: 3. The V gene's germline CDR1 is SGHRS and CDR2 YFSETQ. This CDR3 comprises 15 residues. CDR3 loop: CASSLEGTGTYEQYF. CDR3 nucleotide sequence: TGCGCCAGCAGCTTGGAAGGGACAGGGACCTACGAGCAGTACTTC.

V gene TRBV6-5 combines with J gene TRBJ1-1, with 7 bases identical to TRBD1. The CDR3 extends over 13 amino acids. The germline CDR1 and CDR2 sequences are MNHEY and SVGAGI. After removal of 6 bases from V and 6 bases from J, the junction contained 7 bases not matched to a gene. The CDR3 protein is CASREGGMSEAFF. The CDR3, as DNA: TGTGCCAGCAGGGAAGGGGGCATGTCTGAAGCTTTCTTT.

The CDR3: CASSLLLAGSADTQYF. The DNA of the CDR3 is TGTGCCAGCAGCTTGTTGCTAGCGGGGAGTGCAGATACGCAGTATTTT. The V gene is TRBV5-8, the J gene TRBJ2-3; 9 positions agree with TRBD2. The germline CDR1 and CDR2 sequences are SGHTS and YDEGEE. With 1 base clipped from V and 4 bases from J, the junction kept 7 bases outside the gene matches. The CDR3 totals 16 residues.

The rearrangement joins TRBV19 to TRBJ1-1, with 8 nucleotides matching TRBD1. CDR1 is LNHDA and CDR2 is SQIVND in the germline V gene (reference sequence). J was trimmed by 0 bases and V by 6 bases; bases with no gene match: 9. The CDR3 totals 16 residues. The CDR3 region has the DNA TGTGCCAGTAGATTCAGGAGACAGGGGTTGAACACTGAAGCTTTCTTT. Its translation is CASRFRRQGLNTEAFF.

This clone was seen just once. This chain joins TRBV5-6 and TRBJ2-5; 12 nucleotides match TRBD2. CDR1 and CDR2 (germline): SGHDT, YYEEEE. The CDR3 is 15 amino acids. The ends lost 3 bases at V and 1 base at J; junction bases unmatched: 1. The CDR3 protein is CASSWGLAGQETQYF. The CDR3 DNA reads TGTGCCAGCAGCTGGGGACTAGCGGGCCAAGAGACCCAGTACTTC.

About this clone itself: This sample also contains other DNA sequences that code for the same CDR3. This rearrangement joins TRBV6-6 to TRBJ2-1; 10 nucleotides line up with TRBD2. The CDR3 sequence is 15 residues long. V gave up 0 bases and J gave up 6 bases; unmatched junction bases: 2. The germline V gene has CDR1 MNHNY and CDR2 SVGAGI (reference sequence). CDR3 in DNA: TGTGCCAGCAGTTACTCCATAGCGGGGGGCAATGAGCAGTTCTTC. Its protein product is CASSYSIAGGNEQFF.

J is TRBJ2-3 and V is TRBV30, with D perhaps matching TRBD1 (5 bases). Germline values: CDR1 GTSNPN, CDR2 SVGIG (reference sequence). The CDR3 sequence is 17 residues long. Trimming took off 5 bases at V and 2 bases at J, with 23 bases between the two ends. DNA for the CDR3: TGTGCCTGGGGGTCAATTTGGGCAGGGTTAACCACAGATACGCAGTATTTT. Residues: CAWGSIWAGLTTDTQYF. Drawing the rest from reference TRBV30 and TRBJ2-3, the complete variable domain is SQTIHQWPATLVQPVGSPLSLECTVEGTSNPNLYWYRQAAGRGLQLLFYSVGIGQISSEVPQNLSASRPQDRQFILSSKKLLLSDSGFYLCAWGSIWAGLTTDTQYFGPGTRLTVL.